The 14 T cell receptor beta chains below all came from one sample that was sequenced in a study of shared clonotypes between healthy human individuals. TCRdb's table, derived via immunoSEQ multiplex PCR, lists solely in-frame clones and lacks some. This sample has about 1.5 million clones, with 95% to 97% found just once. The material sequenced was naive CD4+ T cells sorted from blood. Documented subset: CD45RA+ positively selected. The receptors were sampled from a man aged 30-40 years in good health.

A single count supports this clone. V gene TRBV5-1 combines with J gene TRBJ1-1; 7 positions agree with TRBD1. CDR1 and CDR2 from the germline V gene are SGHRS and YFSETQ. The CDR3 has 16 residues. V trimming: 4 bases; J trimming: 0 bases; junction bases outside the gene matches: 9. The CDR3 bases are TGCGCCAGCAGCGCGAAACGACAGGGATTGAACACTGAAGCTTTCTTT. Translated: CASSAKRQGLNTEAFF.

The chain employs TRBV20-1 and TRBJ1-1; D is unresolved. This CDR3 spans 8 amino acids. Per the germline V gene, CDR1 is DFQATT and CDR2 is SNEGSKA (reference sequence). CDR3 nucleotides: TGCAGCCCCGATGAAGCTTTCTTT. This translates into CSPDEAFF.

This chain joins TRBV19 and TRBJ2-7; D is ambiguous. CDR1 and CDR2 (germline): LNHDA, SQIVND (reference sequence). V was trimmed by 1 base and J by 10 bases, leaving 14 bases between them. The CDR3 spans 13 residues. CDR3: CASSIGPGLNQYF. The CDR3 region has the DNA TGTGCCAGTAGTATAGGGCCGGGCCTAAATCAGTACTTC.

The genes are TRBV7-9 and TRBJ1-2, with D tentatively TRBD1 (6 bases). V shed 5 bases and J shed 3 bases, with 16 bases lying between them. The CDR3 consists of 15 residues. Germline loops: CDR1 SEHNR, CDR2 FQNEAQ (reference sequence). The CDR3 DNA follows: TGTGCCAGCAGCAAACCTACAGGGATGGACTATGGCTACACCTTC. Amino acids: CASSKPTGMDYGYTF. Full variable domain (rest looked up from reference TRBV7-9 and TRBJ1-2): DTGVSQNPRHKITKRGQNVTFRCDPISEHNRLYWYRQTLGQGPEFLTYFQNEAQLEKSRLLSDRFSAERPKGSFSTLEIQRTEQGDSAMYLCASSKPTGMDYGYTFGSGTRLTVV.

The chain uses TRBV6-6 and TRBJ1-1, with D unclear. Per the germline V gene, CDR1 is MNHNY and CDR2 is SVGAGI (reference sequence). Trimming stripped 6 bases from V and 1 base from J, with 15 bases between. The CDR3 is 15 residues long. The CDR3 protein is CASRRTDGRNTEAFF. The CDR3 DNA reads TGTGCCAGCAGGAGAACAGACGGCAGGAACACTGAAGCTTTCTTT.

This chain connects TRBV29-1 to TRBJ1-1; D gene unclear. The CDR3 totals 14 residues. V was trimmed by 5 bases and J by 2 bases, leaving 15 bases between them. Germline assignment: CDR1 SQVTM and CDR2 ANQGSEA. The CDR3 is CSVFNTRPNTEAFF. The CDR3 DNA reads TGCAGCGTTTTCAACACACGACCAAACACTGAAGCTTTCTTT. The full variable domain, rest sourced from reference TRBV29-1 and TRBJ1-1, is SAVISQKPSRDICQRGTSLTIQCQVDSQVTMMFWYRQQPGQSLTLIATANQGSEATYESGFVIDKFPISRPNLTFSTLTVSNMSPEDSSIYLCSVFNTRPNTEAFFGQGTRLTVV.

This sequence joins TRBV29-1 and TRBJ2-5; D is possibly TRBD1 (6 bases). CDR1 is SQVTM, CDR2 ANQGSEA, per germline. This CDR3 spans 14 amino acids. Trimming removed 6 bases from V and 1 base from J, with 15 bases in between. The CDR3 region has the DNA TGCAGCGTGGGGGCAGGGGTTGGCCAAGAGACCCAGTACTTC. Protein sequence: CSVGAGVGQETQYF.

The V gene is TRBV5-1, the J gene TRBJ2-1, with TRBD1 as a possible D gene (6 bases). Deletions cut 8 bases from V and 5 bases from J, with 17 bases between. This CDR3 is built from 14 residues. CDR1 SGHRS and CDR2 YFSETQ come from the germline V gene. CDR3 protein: CASRGFWYDNEQFF. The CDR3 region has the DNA TGCGCCAGTAGGGGGTTCTGGTACGACAATGAGCAGTTCTTC.

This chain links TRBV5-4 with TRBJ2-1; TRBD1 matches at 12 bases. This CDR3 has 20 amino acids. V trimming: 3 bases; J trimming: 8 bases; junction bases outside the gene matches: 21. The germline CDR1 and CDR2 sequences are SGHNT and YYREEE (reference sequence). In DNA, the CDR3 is TGTGCCAGCAGCTCGGGGTTTAACGGGGTCGGGACAGGGGGCTTGTATGAGCAGTTCTTC. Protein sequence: CASSSGFNGVGTGGLYEQFF.

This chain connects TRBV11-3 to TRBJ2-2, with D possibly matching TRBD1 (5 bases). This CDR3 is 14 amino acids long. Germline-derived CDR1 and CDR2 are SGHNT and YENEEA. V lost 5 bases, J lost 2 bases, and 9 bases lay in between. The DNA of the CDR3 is TGTGCCAGCAGCCCCGACAGTAACACCGGGGAGCTGTTTTTT. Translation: CASSPDSNTGELFF.

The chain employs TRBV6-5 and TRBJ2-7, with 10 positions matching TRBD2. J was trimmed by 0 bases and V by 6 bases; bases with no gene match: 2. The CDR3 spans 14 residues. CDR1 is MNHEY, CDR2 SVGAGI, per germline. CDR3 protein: CASRRTSGSYEQYF. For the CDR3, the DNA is TGTGCCAGCAGGCGGACTAGCGGCTCCTACGAGCAGTACTTC.

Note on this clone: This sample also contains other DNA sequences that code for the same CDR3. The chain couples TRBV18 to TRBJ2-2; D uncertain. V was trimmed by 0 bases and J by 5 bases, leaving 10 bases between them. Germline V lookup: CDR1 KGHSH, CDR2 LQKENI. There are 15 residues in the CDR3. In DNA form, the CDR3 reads TGTGCCAGCTCACCACCCCGGGTTGGAACCGGGGAGCTGTTTTTT. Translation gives CASSPPRVGTGELFF.

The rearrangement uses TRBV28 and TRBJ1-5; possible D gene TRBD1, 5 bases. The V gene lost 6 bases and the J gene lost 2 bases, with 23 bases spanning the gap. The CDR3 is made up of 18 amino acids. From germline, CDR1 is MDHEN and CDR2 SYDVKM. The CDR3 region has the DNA TGTGCCAGCAGCCGATTAGAACTGGCGGGGGGAGGCAATCAGCCCCAGCATTTT. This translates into CASSRLELAGGGNQPQHF.

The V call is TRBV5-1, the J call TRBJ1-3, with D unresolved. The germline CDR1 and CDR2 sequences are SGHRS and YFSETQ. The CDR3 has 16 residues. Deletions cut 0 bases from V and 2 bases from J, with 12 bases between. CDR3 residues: CASSLVPGEAGNTIYF. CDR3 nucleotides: TGCGCCAGCAGCTTGGTACCAGGAGAGGCTGGAAACACCATATATTTT. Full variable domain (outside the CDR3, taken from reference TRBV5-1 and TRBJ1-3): KAGVTQTPRYLIKTRGQQVTLSCSPISGHRSVSWYQQTPGQGLQFLFEYFSETQRNKGNFPGRFSGRQFSNSRSEMNVSTLELGDSALYLCASSLVPGEAGNTIYFGEGSWLTVV.